The rows below give T cell receptor beta chains drawn from one sample of a study of blood T cell repertoires in COVID-19. Using immunoSEQ multiplex PCR, the repertoire was profiled, and TCRdb retains in-frame clones only, with some absent. Here the sample spans over 200,000 clones, approximately 90% being singletons. The sample consisted of PBMCs or T cells enriched from blood (not recorded which). The receptors come from a man between 40 and 49 years old who had recovered from COVID-19. CDR3s include the opening cysteine and the closing phenylalanine or tryptophan. A D gene is named only where the DNA matches it firmly. Rows give clone size only sometimes, using once, few, many, or a class for an expanded clone.

clone_size	j_call	v_call	d_call	cdr3_aa	cdr3_nt
-	TRBJ2-3	TRBV5-1	-	CASSFGGASTDTQYF	TGCGCCAGCAGCTTCGGGGGAGCAAGCACAGATACGCAGTATTTT
-	TRBJ2-7	TRBV6-5	TRBD1	CASSYSPQGAYEQYF	TGTGCCAGCAGTTACTCGCCACAGGGGGCCTACGAGCAGTACTTC
-	TRBJ1-5	TRBV24-1	-	CATSGGRDQPQHF	TGTGCCACCAGTGGCGGCAGAGATCAGCCCCAGCATTTT
few	TRBJ2-5	TRBV11-3	-	CASSVKTGGMIKTQYF	TGTGCCAGCAGCGTTAAGACTGGGGGCATGATAAAGACCCAGTACTTC
-	TRBJ1-2	TRBV5-1	TRBD1	CASSWTGEGNYGYTF	TGCGCCAGCAGCTGGACAGGGGAGGGAAACTATGGCTACACCTTC
-	TRBJ2-4	TRBV27	TRBD1	CASSLSSLRTGVKNIQYF	TGTGCCAGCAGTTTATCCTCTCTGAGGACAGGGGTCAAAAACATTCAGTACTTC
-	TRBJ1-6	TRBV7-9	TRBD1	CASSSPPGQGRDNSPLHF	TGTGCCAGCAGTTCCCCCCCGGGACAGGGAAGGGATAATTCACCCCTCCACTTT
-	TRBJ1-1	TRBV19	-	CASSDIVRGYKGHNTEAFF	TGTGCCAGTTCGGATATTGTCCGTGGATATAAAGGACATAACACTGAAGCTTTCTTT
-	TRBJ1-1	TRBV11-1	-	CASSPGGSLPNTEAFF	TGTGCCAGCAGCCCGGGGGGGTCTCTCCCAAACACTGAAGCTTTCTTT
-	TRBJ1-1	TRBV5-1	-	CASSFTYSNTEAFF	TGCGCCAGCAGCTTTACATATTCCAACACTGAAGCTTTCTTT
-	TRBJ1-4	TRBV7-8	TRBD1	CASSLEGGQRIQLFF	TGTGCCAGCAGCTTAGAGGGGGGACAGCGAATTCAGCTGTTTTTT
-	TRBJ2-1	TRBV19	-	CASSIPLSFTAARNEQFF	TGTGCCAGTAGTATTCCTTTGTCTTTCACAGCGGCTCGGAATGAGCAGTTCTTC
-	TRBJ1-5	TRBV19	TRBD1	CASTRDSGSIQPQHF	TGTGCCAGTACCCGGGACAGTGGATCCATTCAGCCCCAGCATTTT
-	TRBJ1-1	TRBV2	-	CASGFRGGASEAFF	TGTGCCAGCGGGTTTCGTGGGGGGGCTTCTGAAGCTTTCTTT
-	TRBJ2-7	TRBV7-3	TRBD1	CASSPTGVEQYF	TGTGCCAGCAGCCCTACAGGGGTAGAGCAGTACTTC
-	TRBJ1-5	TRBV28	TRBD1	CASSFMLQGPNQPQHF	TGTGCCAGCAGTTTCATGTTACAGGGGCCCAATCAGCCCCAGCATTTT
-	TRBJ1-6	TRBV3-1/TRBV3-2	TRBD1	CASSPTGGDSPLHF	TGTGCCAGCAGCCCTACAGGGGGCGATTCACCCCTCCACTTT
once	TRBJ2-2	TRBV19	-	CASSIDSTYTGELFF	TGTGCCAGTAGTATTGACAGCACTTACACCGGGGAGCTGTTTTTT
-	TRBJ1-5	TRBV19	-	CASIGALGDRRNQPQHF	TGTGCCAGTATAGGTGCCTTAGGCGACAGGCGCAATCAGCCCCAGCATTTT
-	TRBJ2-4	TRBV3-1/TRBV3-2	TRBD1	CASSRGQGTNIQYF	TGTGCCAGCAGCCGGGGACAGGGTACGAACATTCAGTACTTC
few	TRBJ1-5	TRBV2	-	CASSDASQPQHF	TGTGCCAGCAGTGATGCGAGTCAGCCCCAGCATTTT